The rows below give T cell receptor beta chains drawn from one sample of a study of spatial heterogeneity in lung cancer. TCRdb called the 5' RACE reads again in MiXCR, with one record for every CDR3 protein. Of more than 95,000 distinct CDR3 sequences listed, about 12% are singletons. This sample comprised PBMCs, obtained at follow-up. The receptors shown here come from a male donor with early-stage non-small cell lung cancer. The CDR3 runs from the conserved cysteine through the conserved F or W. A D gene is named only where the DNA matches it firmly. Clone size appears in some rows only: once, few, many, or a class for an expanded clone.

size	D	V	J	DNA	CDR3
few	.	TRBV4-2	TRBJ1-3	TGTGCCAGCAGCCGGGAAGGAAACACCATATATTTT	CASSREGNTIYF
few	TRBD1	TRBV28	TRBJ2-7	TGTGCCAGCAGTTTACACGGGTTTCTTTCGGGACAGGGTGAATTC	CASSLHGFLSGQGEF
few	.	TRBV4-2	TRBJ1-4	TGTGCCAGCAGTCCTGTGAGCACTAATGAAAAACTGTTTTTT	CASSPVSTNEKLFF
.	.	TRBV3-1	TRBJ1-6	TGTGCCAGCAGCCAGGGCGAGCTGAGGCGGAATTCACCCCTCCACTTT	CASSQGELRRNSPLHF
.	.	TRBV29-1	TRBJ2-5	TGCAGCGTTGCCGTATCCAGGTTCCGCGGGGAGACCCAGTACTTC	CSVAVSRFRGETQYF
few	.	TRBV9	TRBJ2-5	TGTGCCAGCAGCGTTCAGGGTACGGAGACCCAGTACTTC	CASSVQGTETQYF
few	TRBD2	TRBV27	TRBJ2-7	TGTGCCAGCAGTTTTGGTCCTAGCGGGGGGTCCTCCTACGAGCAGTACTTC	CASSFGPSGGSSYEQYF
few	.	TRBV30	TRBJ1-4	TGTGCCTGGAGTGTATATCAGGGGAGAACTAATGAAAAACTGTTTTTT	CAWSVYQGRTNEKLFF
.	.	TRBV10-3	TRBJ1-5	TGTGCCATCAGTGGCTCGGGGAACGGCAATCAGCCCCAGCATTTT	CAISGSGNGNQPQHF
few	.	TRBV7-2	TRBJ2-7	TGTGCCAGCAGCTTAGAGCTAGGTTACGAGCAGTACTTC	CASSLELGYEQYF